The present entry profiles one TCR beta chain with its context. The antigen is not known. These data are taken from a study of OX40 agonist ivuxolimab in advanced cancers. Looking at the study overall: Ivuxolimab, an agonistic anti-OX40 (CD134) antibody, was given to patients. A male proportion of 82.7% was recorded, with mean age about 60 years and range roughly 20 to 85. Study conclusions and caveats: On average, a greater number of expanded clones characterised CD8+ T cells relative to CD4+.

The table came from immunoSEQ multiplex PCR; TCRdb's copy has only in-frame clones and leaves some out. The sample includes about 76,000 clones, about 80% of them seen just once. With 2 bases removed from V and 4 bases from J, the gap between germline ends came to 14 bases. This CDR3 region has 15 residues. The germline V gene encodes CDR1 SGDLS and CDR2 YYNGEE. This material consisted of CD4+ or CD8+ T cells sorted from blood, taken in a trial of the OX40 agonist ivuxolimab. This chain connects TRBV9 to TRBJ2-3; D may be TRBD1 (5 bases). This receptor was obtained from an adult with an advanced solid tumor such as melanoma, head and neck, liver or kidney cancer. The CDR3 coding sequence is TGTGCCAGCAGCGTTTCGTGGGCAGGGCCAGATACGCAGTATTTT. Translated: CASSVSWAGPDTQYF. The complete variable domain, with remaining parts taken from reference TRBV9 and TRBJ2-3, reads DSGVTQTPKHLITATGQRVTLRCSPRSGDLSVYWYQQSLDQGLQFLIQYYNGEERAKGNILERFSAQQFPDLHSELNLSSLELGDSALYFCASSVSWAGPDTQYFGPGTRLTVL.